One and the same sample provided the 14 T cell receptor beta chains below, sequenced in a study of cytomegalovirus exposure and HLA in healthy donors. Only in-frame clones appear in the TCRdb table, and some are missing; sequencing was by immunoSEQ multiplex PCR. The sample lists about 70,000 clones, around 94% seen once, with roughly 1.6% in the top ten. Specimen: PBMCs. These receptors were collected from a man aged 18 to 29 in good health and CMV-seropositive.

The V and J genes are TRBV19 and TRBJ1-5, with D uncertain. V lost 5 bases and J 3 bases, leaving 11 bases between the germline ends. Germline values: CDR1 LNHDA, CDR2 SQIVND (reference sequence). CDR3 length equals 14 residues. The CDR3 loop reads CASSLDGLNQPQHF. The CDR3 region has the DNA TGTGCCAGTAGTTTGGACGGACTCAATCAGCCCCAGCATTTT.

The chain uses TRBV7-9 and TRBJ2-5; D may be TRBD1 (5 bases). Germline-derived CDR1 and CDR2 are SEHNR and FQNEAQ (reference sequence). This CDR3 spans 14 amino acids. V was pared by 1 base and J by 1 base, with 7 bases between. The CDR3 here is CASSLVQAQETQYF. In nucleotides, the CDR3 is TGTGCCAGCAGCTTAGTACAGGCCCAAGAGACCCAGTACTTC.

V gene TRBV11-3 combines with J gene TRBJ2-3; unclear D gene. This CDR3 comprises 14 residues. Per germline, CDR1 SGHNT and CDR2 YENEEA. Trimming left V 2 bases short and J 2 bases short, with 8 bases between. CDR3 protein: CASSLLTYTDTQYF. The CDR3 DNA reads TGTGCCAGCAGCTTACTCACCTACACAGATACGCAGTATTTT.

This clone has only one observation. The genes are TRBV6-1 and TRBJ2-5; the match to TRBD2 covers 15 bases. V shed 4 bases and J 5 bases; nucleotides not matched to a gene: 8. Germline lookup yields CDR1 MNHNS and CDR2 SASEGT. This CDR3 is built from 17 residues. CDR3 sequence reads: CASSGTRTSGRAETQYF. DNA for the CDR3: TGTGCCAGCAGTGGCACGAGGACTAGCGGGAGGGCCGAGACCCAGTACTTC.

The chain combines TRBV18 with TRBJ2-3; tentatively, D is TRBD1 (7 bases). Germline CDR1 KGHSH, CDR2 LQKENI. The CDR3 is 17 residues long. The V end was cut by 0 bases, the J end by 2 bases, with 15 bases between. The chain's CDR3 is CASSPPRGREHTDTQYF. In DNA, the CDR3 is TGTGCCAGCTCACCACCGAGGGGGCGGGAACACACAGATACGCAGTATTTT.

This clone came up a few times. The chain couples TRBV27 to TRBJ2-7, with D possibly TRBD1 on 6 matching bases. CDR3 size: 15 residues. The ends were cut back, 7 bases at V and 5 bases at J, with 21 bases in the middle. Per germline, CDR1 MNHEY and CDR2 SMNVEV (reference sequence). CDR3 amino acids: CASKALQGWRNEQYF. Written as DNA, the CDR3 is TGTGCCAGCAAGGCCCTACAGGGTTGGCGGAACGAGCAGTACTTC.

V is TRBV11-2 and J is TRBJ2-3; TRBD2 might be the D (7 bases). The germline CDR1 and CDR2 sequences are SGHAT and FQNNGV. The CDR3 is 14 residues long. Trimming removed 7 bases from V and 3 bases from J, with 14 bases in between. The CDR3, as DNA: TGTGCCAGCACCCTTAAGGGGGGGACAGATACGCAGTATTTT. This translates into CASTLKGGTDTQYF.

The chain couples TRBV9 to TRBJ2-5; the D is unclear. Trimming left V 2 bases short and J 3 bases short, with 8 bases between. The germline V gene encodes CDR1 SGDLS and CDR2 YYNGEE. The CDR3 covers 13 residues. CDR3 region: CASSVTQEETQYF. CDR3 coding DNA: TGTGCCAGCAGCGTGACGCAGGAAGAGACCCAGTACTTC.

This rearrangement joins TRBV28 to TRBJ2-4; the match to TRBD2 covers 10 bases. The length of the CDR3 is 16 residues. The V and J ends lost 5 bases and 1 base, in that order; junction bases with no gene match: 5. Germline V CDR1 and CDR2: MDHEN, SYDVKM. In nucleotides, the CDR3 is TGTGCCAGCAGTCTTGCTAGCGGGAGTGCCAAAAACATTCAGTACTTC. Its translation is CASSLASGSAKNIQYF.

V usage is TRBV29-1 and J usage is TRBJ2-7, with TRBD2 matching 10 bases. This CDR3 comprises 15 residues. V was clipped by 7 bases and J by 2 bases; unmatched bases: 11. Germline-derived CDR1 and CDR2 are SQVTM and ANQGSEA. CDR3: CSAASGRAAAYEQYF. Here the CDR3 DNA reads TGCAGCGCCGCAAGCGGGAGGGCCGCGGCCTACGAGCAGTACTTC.

V gene TRBV5-4 combines with J gene TRBJ1-1; perhaps TRBD1 as D (6 bases). The CDR3 spans 12 residues. Germline V gene lookup returns CDR1 SGHNT and CDR2 YYREEE (reference sequence). V was clipped by 5 bases and J by 8 bases, with 13 bases between them. CDR3 sequence reads: CASSLQGREAFF. As DNA, the CDR3 is TGTGCCAGCAGTTTACAGGGTAGAGAAGCTTTCTTT.

V gene TRBV18 combines with J gene TRBJ2-4, with 12 nucleotides matching TRBD1. In germline, CDR1 is KGHSH, CDR2 LQKENI. The CDR3 covers 19 residues. The junction had 13 bases not matched to a gene; V was cut back by 2 bases and J by 5 bases. CDR3 loop: CASSPGDRGHADGENIQYF. For the CDR3, the DNA is TGTGCCAGCTCACCAGGGGACAGGGGGCACGCGGACGGGGAAAACATTCAGTACTTC.

J is TRBJ2-7 and V is TRBV30; 8 bases map to TRBD1. V lost 4 bases to trimming and J lost 7 bases; unmatched junction nucleotides: 9. Germline-derived CDR1 and CDR2 are GTSNPN and SVGIG (reference sequence). The CDR3 totals 13 residues. CDR3 sequence reads: CAWTSQGAREQYF. The CDR3 DNA reads TGTGCCTGGACCTCCCAGGGGGCGAGGGAGCAGTACTTC.

This clone was seen once. The chain employs TRBV28 and TRBJ1-5, with no clear D. Germline V gene sequence: CDR1 MDHEN, CDR2 SYDVKM. V lost 7 bases, J lost 12 bases, and 19 bases lay in between. This CDR3 contains 13 residues. The CDR3 DNA reads as TGTGCCAGCAATGATGGGATACGGGATCACCAGCATTTT. Translated, it gives CASNDGIRDHQHF. The entire variable domain, with the rest obtained from reference TRBV28 and TRBJ1-5, is as follows: DVKVTQSSRYLVKRTGEKVFLECVQDMDHENMFWYRQDPGLGLRLIYFSYDVKMKEKGDIPEGYSVSREKKERFSLILESASTNQTSMYLCASNDGIRDHQHFGDGTRLSIL.